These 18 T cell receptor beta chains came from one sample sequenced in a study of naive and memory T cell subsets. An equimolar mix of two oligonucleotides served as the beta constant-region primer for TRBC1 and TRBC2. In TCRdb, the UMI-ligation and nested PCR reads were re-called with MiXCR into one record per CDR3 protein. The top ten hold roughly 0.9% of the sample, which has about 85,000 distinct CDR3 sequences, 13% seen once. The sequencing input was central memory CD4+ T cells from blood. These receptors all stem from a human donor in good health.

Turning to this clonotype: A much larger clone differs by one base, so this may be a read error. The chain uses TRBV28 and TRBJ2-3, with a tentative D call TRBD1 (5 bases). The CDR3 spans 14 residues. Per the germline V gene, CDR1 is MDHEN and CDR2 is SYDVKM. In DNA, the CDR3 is TGTGCCAGCAGCCCCGGGTGGCGCACAGGTACGCAGTATTTT. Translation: CASSPGWRTGTQYF.

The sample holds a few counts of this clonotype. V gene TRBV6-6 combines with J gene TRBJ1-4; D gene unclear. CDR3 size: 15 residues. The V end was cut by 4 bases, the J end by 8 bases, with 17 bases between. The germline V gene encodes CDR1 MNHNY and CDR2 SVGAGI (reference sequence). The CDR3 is CASSSTFGGKEKLFF. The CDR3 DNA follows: TGTGCCAGCAGTTCCACGTTCGGAGGGAAGGAAAAACTGTTTTTT.

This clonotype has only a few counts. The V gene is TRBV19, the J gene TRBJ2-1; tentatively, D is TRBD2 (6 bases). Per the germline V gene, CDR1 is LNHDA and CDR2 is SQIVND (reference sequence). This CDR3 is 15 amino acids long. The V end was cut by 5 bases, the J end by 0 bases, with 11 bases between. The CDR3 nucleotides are TGTGCCAGTAGTTCAGCGGGTAGCTCCTACAATGAGCAGTTCTTC. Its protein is CASSSAGSSYNEQFF.

The CDR3 nucleotides read TGTGCCAGCAGTTTAGGGCAGGGGGCAAATGGCTACACCTTC. Its translation is CASSLGQGANGYTF. This chain links TRBV12-3 or TRBV12-4 with TRBJ1-2; 8 nucleotides agree with TRBD1. This CDR3 has 14 amino acids. V was pared by 1 base and J by 6 bases, with 4 bases of the junction left unmatched.

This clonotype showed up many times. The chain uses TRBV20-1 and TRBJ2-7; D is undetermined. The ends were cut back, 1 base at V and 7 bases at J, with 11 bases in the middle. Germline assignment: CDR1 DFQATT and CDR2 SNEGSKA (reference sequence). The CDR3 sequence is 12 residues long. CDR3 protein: CSARGQSWEQYF. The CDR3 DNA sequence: TGCAGTGCTAGAGGGCAGTCTTGGGAGCAGTACTTC.

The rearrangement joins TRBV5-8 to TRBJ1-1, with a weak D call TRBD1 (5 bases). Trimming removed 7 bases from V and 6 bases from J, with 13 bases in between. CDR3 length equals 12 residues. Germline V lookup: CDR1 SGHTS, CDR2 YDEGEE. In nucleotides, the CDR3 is TGTGCCAGCCACGGGGGTTTCTCTGAAGCTTTCTTT. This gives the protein CASHGGFSEAFF.

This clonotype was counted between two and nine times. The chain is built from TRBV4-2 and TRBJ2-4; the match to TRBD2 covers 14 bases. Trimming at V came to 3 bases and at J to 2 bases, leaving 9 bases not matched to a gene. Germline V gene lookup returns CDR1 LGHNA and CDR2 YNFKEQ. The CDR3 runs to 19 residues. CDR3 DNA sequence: TGTGCCAGCAGCCAGGGGGGGGGACTAGCGGGAGTTACCAAAAACATTCAGTACTTC. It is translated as CASSQGGGLAGVTKNIQYF.

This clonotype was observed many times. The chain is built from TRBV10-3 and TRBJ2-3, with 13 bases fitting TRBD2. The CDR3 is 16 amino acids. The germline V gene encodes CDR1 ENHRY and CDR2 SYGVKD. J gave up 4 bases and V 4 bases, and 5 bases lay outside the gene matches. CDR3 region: CAISAGLAGASDTQYF. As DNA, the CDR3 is TGTGCCATCAGTGCCGGACTAGCGGGAGCATCAGATACGCAGTATTTT.

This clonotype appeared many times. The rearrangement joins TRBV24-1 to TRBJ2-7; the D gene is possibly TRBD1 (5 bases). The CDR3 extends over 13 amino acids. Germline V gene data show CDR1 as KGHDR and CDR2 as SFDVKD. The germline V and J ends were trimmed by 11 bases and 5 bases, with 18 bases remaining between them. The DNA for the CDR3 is TGTGCCAGCGTCAGGGATCAAATGGACGAGCAGTACTTC. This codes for CASVRDQMDEQYF.

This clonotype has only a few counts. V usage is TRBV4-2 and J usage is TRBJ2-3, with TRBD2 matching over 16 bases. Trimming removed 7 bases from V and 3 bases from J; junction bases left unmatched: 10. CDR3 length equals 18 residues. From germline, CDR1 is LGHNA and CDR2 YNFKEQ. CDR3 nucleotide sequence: TGTGCCAGCATGGAACCGGGACTAGCGGGAGGGCCAACAGATACGCAGTATTTT. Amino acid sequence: CASMEPGLAGGPTDTQYF.

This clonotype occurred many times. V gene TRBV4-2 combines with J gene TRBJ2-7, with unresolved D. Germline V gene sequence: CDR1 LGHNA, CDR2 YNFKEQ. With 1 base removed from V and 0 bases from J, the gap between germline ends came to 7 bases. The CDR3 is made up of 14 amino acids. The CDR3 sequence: CASSQGTHSYEQYF. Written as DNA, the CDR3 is TGTGCCAGCAGCCAAGGCACGCACTCCTACGAGCAGTACTTC.

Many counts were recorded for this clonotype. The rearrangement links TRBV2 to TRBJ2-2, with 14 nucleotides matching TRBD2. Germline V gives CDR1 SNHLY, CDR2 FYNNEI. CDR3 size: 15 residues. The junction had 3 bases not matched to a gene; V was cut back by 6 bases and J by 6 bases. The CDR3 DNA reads TGTGCCAGCAGGGGGACTAGCGGGAGCCCCGGGGAGCTGTTTTTT. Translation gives CASRGTSGSPGELFF.

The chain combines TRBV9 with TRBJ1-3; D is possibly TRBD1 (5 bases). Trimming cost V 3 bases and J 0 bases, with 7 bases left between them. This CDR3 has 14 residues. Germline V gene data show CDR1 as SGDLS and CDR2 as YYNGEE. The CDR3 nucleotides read TGTGCCAGCAGCGCAGGGAGCTCTGGAAACACCATATATTTT. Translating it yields CASSAGSSGNTIYF.

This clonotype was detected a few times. The CDR3: CAISIGPPRKSTDTQYF. The CDR3 DNA reads TGTGCCATCAGCATCGGCCCCCCCCGTAAAAGCACAGATACGCAGTATTTT. This chain uses TRBV10-3 with TRBJ2-3, with unresolved D. The V gene lost 6 bases and the J gene lost 0 bases, with 19 bases spanning the gap. The germline V gene encodes CDR1 ENHRY and CDR2 SYGVKD. This CDR3 has 17 residues.

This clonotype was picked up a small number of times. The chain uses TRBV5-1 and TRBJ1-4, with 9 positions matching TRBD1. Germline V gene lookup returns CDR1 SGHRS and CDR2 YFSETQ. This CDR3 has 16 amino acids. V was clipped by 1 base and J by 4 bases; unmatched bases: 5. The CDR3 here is CASSLTGGIVNEKLFF. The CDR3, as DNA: TGCGCCAGCAGCTTGACAGGGGGCATAGTTAATGAAAAACTGTTTTTT.

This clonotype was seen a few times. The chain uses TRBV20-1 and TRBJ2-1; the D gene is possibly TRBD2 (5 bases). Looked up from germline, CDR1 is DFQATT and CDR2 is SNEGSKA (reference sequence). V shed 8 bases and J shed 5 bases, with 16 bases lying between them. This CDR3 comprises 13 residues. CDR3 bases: TGCAGTACCATACTAGGGAAACACAATGAGCAGTTCTTC. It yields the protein CSTILGKHNEQFF.

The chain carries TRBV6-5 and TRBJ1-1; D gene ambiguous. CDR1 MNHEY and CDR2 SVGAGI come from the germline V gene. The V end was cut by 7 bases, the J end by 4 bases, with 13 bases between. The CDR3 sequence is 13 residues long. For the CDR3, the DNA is TGTGCCAGCAACCCCCTACGAGGCACTGAAGCTTTCTTT. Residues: CASNPLRGTEAFF.

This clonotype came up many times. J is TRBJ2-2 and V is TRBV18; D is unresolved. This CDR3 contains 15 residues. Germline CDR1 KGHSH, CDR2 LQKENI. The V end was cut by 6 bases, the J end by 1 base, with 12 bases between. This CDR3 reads CASSATKGNTGELFF. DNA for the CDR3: TGTGCCAGCTCGGCCACCAAGGGGAACACCGGGGAGCTGTTTTTT.